This section outlines one T cell receptor (beta chain) sequence together with its context. This clone's antigen is unknown. Base quality data are lacking; no much larger clone is found one base away. This specimen comes from a study of blood T cell repertoires in COVID-19 (dated by TCRdb to 2020 to 2021). For the study in its entirety: Samples covering the acute and convalescent phases of COVID-19 were provided by collaborators in the United States, Italy and Spain. The prospective study material was composed of cDNA or gDNA derived from T cells, B-cell-depleted T cells, or PBMCs. Samples came from the ongoing ImmuneRACE study (first 160 participants) plus 1,254 subjects from 6 global collaborators. Subjects who had been exposed to COVID-19, were actively infected with it, or had recovered from it provided the deeply sampled blood TCRbeta repertoires that made up the dataset. Nearly every sample came with metadata listing a de-identified subject ID, COVID-19 status, age in years and sex. The repertoires were made available in a free public database intended to serve as a resource for research on the immune response to SARS-CoV-2. Where available, HLA class I and class II types were obtained from metadata supplied by the sample provider rather than from assay-based typing.

Enrolling through a virtual design, the prospective study's participants ranged in age from roughly 18 to 90 years and lived across some 22 United States geographic areas. In the prospective study, cohorts were assigned on the basis of participant-reported clinical history obtained from a screening survey and a study questionnaire. In the prospective study, mobile phlebotomists collected whole blood, serum and a nasopharyngeal or oropharyngeal swab from each participant. Over a roughly 2-month period, participants in the prospective study had the option of providing additional blood draws and questionnaires. Blood samples from the prospective study were shipped frozen or at room temperature prior to DNA extraction. The immunoSEQ Assay, a bias-controlled multiplex PCR, was used to amplify TCRbeta CDR3 regions from genomic DNA. Per the authors' processing: Nucleated cell counts per sample were estimated from amplification of reference gene primers within the assay. To quantify the absolute abundance of each unique TCRbeta CDR3 rearrangement, sequence reads were collapsed and filtered. For each sample, productive Simpson clonality was calculated by taking the square root of Simpson's diversity index across productive rearrangements. In TCRdb, the immuneACCESS table is reduced to in-frame sequences with V and J assigned. These tables do not hold every clone; where another copy was compared, an unresolved V gene accounts for under half, and the others remain unexplained. V and J calls and clone size are copied from that table; D and trimming were computed from the DNA. This sample lists 260,000 or so clones; 70% to 90% were detected once. The ten largest clones capture about 1.2% of the sample.

The germline V gene sets CDR1 to MDHEN and CDR2 to SYDVKM. V is shortened by 4 bases, J by 0 bases, and the region joining them spans 14 bases. Including the terminal cysteine and phenylalanine, the CDR3 comprises 16 residues. Only the CDR3 part of the read is kept: 48 bases, read in frame from the first base. Overall results and qualifications from the work: Clinical and demographic metadata were provided uncurated, with the amount varying by source and participant.

The receptor was isolated from a woman aged 40 to 49 with acute COVID-19. Sequenced material: PBMCs or T cells enriched from blood (not recorded which). The rearranged chain carries TRBV28 and TRBJ2-3, with a weak D call of TRBD1 (6 bases match). The CDR3 amino acid sequence is: CASSSSGESSTDTQYF. The DNA sequence is TGTGCCAGCAGTTCCTCAGGGGAGTCTAGCACAGATACGCAGTATTTT.